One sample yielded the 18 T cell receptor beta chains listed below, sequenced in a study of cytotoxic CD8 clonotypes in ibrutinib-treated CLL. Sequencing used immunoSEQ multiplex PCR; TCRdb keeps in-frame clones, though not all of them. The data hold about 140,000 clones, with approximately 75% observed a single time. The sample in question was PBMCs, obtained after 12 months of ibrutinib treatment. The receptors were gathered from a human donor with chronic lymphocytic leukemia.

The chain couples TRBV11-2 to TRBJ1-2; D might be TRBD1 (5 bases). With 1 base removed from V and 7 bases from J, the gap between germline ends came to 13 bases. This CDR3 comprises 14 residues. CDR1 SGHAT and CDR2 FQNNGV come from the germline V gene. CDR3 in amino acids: CASSLGGVKAGYTF. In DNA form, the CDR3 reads TGTGCCAGCAGCTTAGGAGGGGTAAAGGCTGGCTACACCTTC.

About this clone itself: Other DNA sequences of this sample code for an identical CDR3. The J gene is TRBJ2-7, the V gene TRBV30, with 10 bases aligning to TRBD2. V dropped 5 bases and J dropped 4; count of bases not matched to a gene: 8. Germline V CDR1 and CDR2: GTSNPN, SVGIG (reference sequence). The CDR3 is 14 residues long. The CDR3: CAWRGAGGIYEQYF. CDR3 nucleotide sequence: TGTGCCTGGCGGGGAGCGGGGGGGATTTACGAGCAGTACTTC. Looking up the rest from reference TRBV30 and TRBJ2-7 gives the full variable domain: SQTIHQWPATLVQPVGSPLSLECTVEGTSNPNLYWYRQAAGRGLQLLFYSVGIGQISSEVPQNLSASRPQDRQFILSSKKLLLSDSGFYLCAWRGAGGIYEQYFGPGTRLTVT.

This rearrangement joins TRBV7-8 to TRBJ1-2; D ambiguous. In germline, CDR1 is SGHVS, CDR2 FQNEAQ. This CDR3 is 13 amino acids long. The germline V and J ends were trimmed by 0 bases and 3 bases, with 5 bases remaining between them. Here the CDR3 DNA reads TGTGCCAGCAGCTTAGCACATGACTATGGCTACACCTTC. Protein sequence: CASSLAHDYGYTF.

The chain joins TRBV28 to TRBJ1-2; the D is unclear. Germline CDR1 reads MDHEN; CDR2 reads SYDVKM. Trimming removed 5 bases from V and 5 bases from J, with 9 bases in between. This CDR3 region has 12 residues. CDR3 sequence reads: CASSPLGYGYTF. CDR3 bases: TGTGCCAGCAGTCCCCTGGGATATGGCTACACCTTC.

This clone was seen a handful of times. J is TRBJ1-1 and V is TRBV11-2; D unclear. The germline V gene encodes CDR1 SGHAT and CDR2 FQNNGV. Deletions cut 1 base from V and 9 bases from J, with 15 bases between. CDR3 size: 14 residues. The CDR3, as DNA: TGTGCCAGCAGCTTAGCCGGGGAGAGAAGTAAAGCTTTCTTT. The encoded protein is CASSLAGERSKAFF.

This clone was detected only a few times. The CDR3, as DNA: TGTGCCAGCTCACCGGACAGAACCACCTACGAGCAGTACTTC. Translating it yields CASSPDRTTYEQYF. The chain has TRBV18 and TRBJ2-7, with D maybe TRBD1 (6 bases). The germline V gene has CDR1 KGHSH and CDR2 LQKENI. The CDR3 has 14 amino acids. V lost 3 bases to trimming and J lost 2 bases, with 11 bases between them.

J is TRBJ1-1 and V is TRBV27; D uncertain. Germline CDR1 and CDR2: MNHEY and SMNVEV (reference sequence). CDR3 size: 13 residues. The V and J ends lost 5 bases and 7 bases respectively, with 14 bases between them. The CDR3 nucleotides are TGTGCCAGCAGTGGACGGACGTCAGGTGAAGCTTTCTTT. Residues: CASSGRTSGEAFF.

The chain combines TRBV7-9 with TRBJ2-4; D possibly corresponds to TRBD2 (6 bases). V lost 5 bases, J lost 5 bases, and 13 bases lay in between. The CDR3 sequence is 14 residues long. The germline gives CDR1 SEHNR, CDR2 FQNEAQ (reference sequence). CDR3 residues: CASSPWGGQNIQYF. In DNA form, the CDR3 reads TGTGCCAGCAGCCCGTGGGGAGGACAAAACATTCAGTACTTC.

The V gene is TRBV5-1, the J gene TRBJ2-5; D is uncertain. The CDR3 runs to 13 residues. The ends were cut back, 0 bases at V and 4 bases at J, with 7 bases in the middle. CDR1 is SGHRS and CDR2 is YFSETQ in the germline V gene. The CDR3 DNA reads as TGCGCCAGCAGCTTGGATTGGGGAGAGACCCAGTACTTC. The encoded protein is CASSLDWGETQYF. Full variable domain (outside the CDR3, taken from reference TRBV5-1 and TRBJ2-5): KAGVTQTPRYLIKTRGQQVTLSCSPISGHRSVSWYQQTPGQGLQFLFEYFSETQRNKGNFPGRFSGRQFSNSRSEMNVSTLELGDSALYLCASSLDWGETQYFGPGTRLLVL.

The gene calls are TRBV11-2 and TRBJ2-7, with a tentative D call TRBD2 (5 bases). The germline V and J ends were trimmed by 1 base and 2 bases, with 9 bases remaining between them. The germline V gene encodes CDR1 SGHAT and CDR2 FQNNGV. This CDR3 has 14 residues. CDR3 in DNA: TGTGCCAGCAGCTTAGTTGCGGGTCCCTACGAGCAGTACTTC. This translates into CASSLVAGPYEQYF.

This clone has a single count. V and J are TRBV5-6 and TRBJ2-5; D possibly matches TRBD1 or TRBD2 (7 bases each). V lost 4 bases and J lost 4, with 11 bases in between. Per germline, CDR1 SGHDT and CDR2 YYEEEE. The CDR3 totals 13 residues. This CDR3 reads CASSPGGGETQYF. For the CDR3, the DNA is TGTGCCAGCAGCCCAGGGGGGGGAGAGACCCAGTACTTC.

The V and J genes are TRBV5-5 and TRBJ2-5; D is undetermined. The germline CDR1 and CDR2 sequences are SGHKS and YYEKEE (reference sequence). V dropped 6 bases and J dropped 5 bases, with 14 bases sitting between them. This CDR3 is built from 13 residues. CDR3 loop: CASTQDVQETQYF. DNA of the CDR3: TGTGCCAGCACCCAGGATGTTCAGGAGACCCAGTACTTC. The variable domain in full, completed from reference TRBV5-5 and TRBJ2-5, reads DAGVTQSPTHLIKTRGQQVTLRCSPISGHKSVSWYQQVLGQGPQFIFQYYEKEERGRGNFPDRFSARQFPNYSSELNVNALLLGDSALYLCASTQDVQETQYFGPGTRLLVL.

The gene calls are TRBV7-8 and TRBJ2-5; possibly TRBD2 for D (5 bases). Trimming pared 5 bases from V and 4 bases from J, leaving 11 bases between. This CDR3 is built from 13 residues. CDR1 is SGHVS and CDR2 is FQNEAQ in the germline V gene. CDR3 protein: CASSPRVGETQYF. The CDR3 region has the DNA TGTGCCAGCAGCCCGAGGGTCGGAGAGACCCAGTACTTC. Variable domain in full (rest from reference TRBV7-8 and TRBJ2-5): GAGVSQSPRYKVAKRGQDVALRCDPISGHVSLFWYQQALGQGPEFLTYFQNEAQLDKSGLPSDRFFAERPEGSVSTLKIQRTQQEDSAVYLCASSPRVGETQYFGPGTRLLVL.

The CDR3 region is CASSQKGREYEQYF. The CDR3 DNA reads as TGTGCCAGCAGCCAGAAGGGGAGGGAGTACGAGCAGTACTTC. The chain uses TRBV27 and TRBJ2-7; 7 nucleotides align to TRBD2. The germline gives CDR1 MNHEY, CDR2 SMNVEV (reference sequence). The CDR3 is 14 amino acids. V dropped 6 bases and J dropped 4; count of bases not matched to a gene: 9.

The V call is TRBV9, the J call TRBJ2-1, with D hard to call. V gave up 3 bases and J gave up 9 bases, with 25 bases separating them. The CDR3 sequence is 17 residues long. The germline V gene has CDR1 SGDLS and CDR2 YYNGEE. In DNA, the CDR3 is TGTGCCAGCAGCGGGGGTCCATTGGCCTTGGAGAGGAGTGAGCAGTTCTTC. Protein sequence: CASSGGPLALERSEQFF.

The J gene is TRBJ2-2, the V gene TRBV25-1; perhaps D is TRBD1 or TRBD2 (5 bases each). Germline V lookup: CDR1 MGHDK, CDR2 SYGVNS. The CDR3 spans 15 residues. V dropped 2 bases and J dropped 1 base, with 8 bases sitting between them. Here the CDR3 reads CASSEHGGNTGELFF. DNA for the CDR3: TGTGCCAGCAGTGAACATGGGGGGAACACCGGGGAGCTGTTTTTT.

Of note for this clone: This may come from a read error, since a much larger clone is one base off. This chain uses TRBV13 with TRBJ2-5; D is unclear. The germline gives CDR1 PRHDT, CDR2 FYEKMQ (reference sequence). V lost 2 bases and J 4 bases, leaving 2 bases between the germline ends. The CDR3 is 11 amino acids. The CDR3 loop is CASSLRETQYF. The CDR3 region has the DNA TGTGCCAGCAGCTTAAGAGAGACCCAGTACTTC.

The CDR3 sequence is CASSTGRLLDTQYF. CDR3 sequence (DNA): TGTGCCAGCAGCACCGGGAGGTTGTTAGATACGCAGTATTTT. This chain joins TRBV7-2 and TRBJ2-3; TRBD2 agrees at 7 bases. Germline CDR1 is SGHTA and CDR2 is FQGNSA. There are 14 residues in the CDR3. V shed 5 bases, J shed 5 bases, and the junction held 7 bases outside the gene matches.